Sequencing of this T cell receptor beta chain was carried out in a study of T cell clusters in autoimmune cytopenias. TRB was amplified by touch-down multiplex PCR, primer pools A and B combined. TCRdb processed the multiplex PCR reads again and assigns one entry to each CDR3 protein, with no DNA. Seen in this sample are 2,000 or so distinct CDR3 sequences; the ten most common clones hold around 80%. The CDR3 length is 17 residues. Germline V gene lookup returns CDR1 SEHNR and CDR2 FQNEAQ (reference sequence). Some 38,000 genome equivalents of blood DNA were amplified for TRB. The sample taken for sequencing was peripheral blood. V is TRBV7-9 and J is TRBJ1-4; TCRdb's D call of TRBD1 is untestable without DNA. The TCR comes from a human donor with an autoimmune cytopenia or autoimmune hepatitis (not recorded which). The CDR3: CASSFPPGSSTNEKLFF.